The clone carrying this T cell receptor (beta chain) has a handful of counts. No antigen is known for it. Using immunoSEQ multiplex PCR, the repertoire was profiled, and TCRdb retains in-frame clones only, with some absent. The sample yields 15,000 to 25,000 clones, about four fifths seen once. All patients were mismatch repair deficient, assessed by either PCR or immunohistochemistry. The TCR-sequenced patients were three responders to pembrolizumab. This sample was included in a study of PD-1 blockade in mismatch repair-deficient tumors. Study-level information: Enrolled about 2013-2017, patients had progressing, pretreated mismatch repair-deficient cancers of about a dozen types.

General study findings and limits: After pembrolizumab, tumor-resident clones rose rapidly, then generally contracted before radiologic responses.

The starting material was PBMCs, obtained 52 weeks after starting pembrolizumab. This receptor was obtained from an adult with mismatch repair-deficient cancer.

CDR3 coding DNA: TGTGCCAGCAGTTATCAAGCGGGAGTGTACGAGCAGTACTTC. Amino acid sequence: CASSYQAGVYEQYF. The J gene is TRBJ2-7, the V gene TRBV6-5; 8 nucleotides line up with TRBD2. Losses at the gene ends were 3 bases for V and 4 bases for J; bases not matched to a gene: 5. The length of the CDR3 is 14 residues. In germline, CDR1 is MNHEY, CDR2 SVGAGI.